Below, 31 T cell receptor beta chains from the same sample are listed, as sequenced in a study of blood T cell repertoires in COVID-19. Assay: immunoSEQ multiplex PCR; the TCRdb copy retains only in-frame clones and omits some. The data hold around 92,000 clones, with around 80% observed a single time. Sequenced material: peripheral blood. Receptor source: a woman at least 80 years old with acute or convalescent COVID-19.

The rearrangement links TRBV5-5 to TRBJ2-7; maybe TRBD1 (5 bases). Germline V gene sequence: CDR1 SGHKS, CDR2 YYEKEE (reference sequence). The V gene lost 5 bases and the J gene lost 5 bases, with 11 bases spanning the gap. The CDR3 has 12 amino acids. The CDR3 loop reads CASSFAGNEQYF. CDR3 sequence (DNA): TGTGCCAGCAGTTTTGCAGGGAACGAGCAGTACTTC.

For the CDR3, the DNA is TGTGCCAGCAGCACGCAGGGTTACGACGAGCAGTACTTC. Protein sequence: CASSTQGYDEQYF. This rearrangement joins TRBV11-2 to TRBJ2-7, with D possibly TRBD1 on 5 matching bases. The CDR3 contains 13 residues. V lost 5 bases to trimming and J lost 5 bases, with 13 bases between them. Germline V gene sequence: CDR1 SGHAT, CDR2 FQNNGV.

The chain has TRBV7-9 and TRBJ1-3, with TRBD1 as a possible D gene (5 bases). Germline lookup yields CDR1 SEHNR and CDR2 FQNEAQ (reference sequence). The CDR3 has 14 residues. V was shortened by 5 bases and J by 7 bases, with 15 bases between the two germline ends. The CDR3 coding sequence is TGTGCCAGCAGCCGGTACCAGGGTAGGAACACCATATATTTT. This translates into CASSRYQGRNTIYF.

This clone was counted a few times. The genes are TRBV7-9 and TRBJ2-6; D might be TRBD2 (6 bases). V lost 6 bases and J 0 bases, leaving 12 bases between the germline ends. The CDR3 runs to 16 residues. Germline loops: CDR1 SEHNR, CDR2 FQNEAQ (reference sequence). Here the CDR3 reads CASSEGGDSGANVLTF. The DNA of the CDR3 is TGTGCCAGCAGTGAAGGCGGGGACTCTGGGGCCAACGTCCTGACTTTC.

The CDR3 coding sequence is TGTGCCAGCAGCTTGGTCCCCTTGGAGTATGGCTACACCTTC. It translates to CASSLVPLEYGYTF. The chain has TRBV5-6 and TRBJ1-2; D ambiguous. The V gene lost 0 bases and the J gene lost 5 bases, with 11 bases spanning the gap. The germline V gene encodes CDR1 SGHDT and CDR2 YYEEEE. The CDR3 has 14 amino acids.

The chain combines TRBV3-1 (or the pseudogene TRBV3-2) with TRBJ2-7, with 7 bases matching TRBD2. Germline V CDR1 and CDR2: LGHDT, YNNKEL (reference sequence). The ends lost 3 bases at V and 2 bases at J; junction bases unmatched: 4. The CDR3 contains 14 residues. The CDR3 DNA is TGTGCCAGCAGCCACGCCGGGACTACCTACGAGCAGTACTTC. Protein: CASSHAGTTYEQYF.

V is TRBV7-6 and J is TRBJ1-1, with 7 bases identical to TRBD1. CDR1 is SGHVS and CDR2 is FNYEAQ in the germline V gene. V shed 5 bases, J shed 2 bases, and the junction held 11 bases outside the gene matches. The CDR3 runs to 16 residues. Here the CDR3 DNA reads TGTGCCAGCAGCGAGGGACAGCGAGACTTTAACACTGAAGCTTTCTTT. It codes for CASSEGQRDFNTEAFF.

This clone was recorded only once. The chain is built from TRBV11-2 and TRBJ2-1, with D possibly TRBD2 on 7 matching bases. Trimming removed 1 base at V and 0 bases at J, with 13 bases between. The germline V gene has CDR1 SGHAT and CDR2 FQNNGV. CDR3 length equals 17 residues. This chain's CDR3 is CASSLGGGRSSYNEQFF. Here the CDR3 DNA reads TGTGCCAGCAGCTTAGGGGGGGGCAGGAGCTCCTACAATGAGCAGTTCTTC.

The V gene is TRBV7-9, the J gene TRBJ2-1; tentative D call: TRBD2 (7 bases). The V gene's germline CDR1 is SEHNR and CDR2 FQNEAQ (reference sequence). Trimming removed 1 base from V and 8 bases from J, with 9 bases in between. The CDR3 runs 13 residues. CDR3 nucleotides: TGTGCCAGCAGCTTAGAAGGGGGGGATGAGCAGTTCTTC. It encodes CASSLEGGDEQFF.

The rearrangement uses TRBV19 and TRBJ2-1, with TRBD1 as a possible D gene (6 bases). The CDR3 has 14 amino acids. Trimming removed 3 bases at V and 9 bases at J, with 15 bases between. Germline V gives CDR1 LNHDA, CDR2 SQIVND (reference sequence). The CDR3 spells CASSIPQGWSEQFF. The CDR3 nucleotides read TGTGCCAGTAGTATCCCCCAGGGGTGGAGTGAGCAGTTCTTC.

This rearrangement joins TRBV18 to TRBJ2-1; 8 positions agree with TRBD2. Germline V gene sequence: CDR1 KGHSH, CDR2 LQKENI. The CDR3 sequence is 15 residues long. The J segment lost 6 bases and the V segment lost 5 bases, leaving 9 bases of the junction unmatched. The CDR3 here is CASSKLNGRGNEQFF. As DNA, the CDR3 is TGTGCCAGCTCAAAATTGAACGGGAGGGGCAATGAGCAGTTCTTC.

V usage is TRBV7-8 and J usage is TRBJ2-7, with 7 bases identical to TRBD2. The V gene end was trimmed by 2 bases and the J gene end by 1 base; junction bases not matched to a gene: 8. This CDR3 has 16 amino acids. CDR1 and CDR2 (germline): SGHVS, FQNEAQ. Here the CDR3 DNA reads TGTGCCAGCAGCTTATTATGGGGGGGACTTTCCTACGAGCAGTACTTC. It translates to CASSLLWGGLSYEQYF.

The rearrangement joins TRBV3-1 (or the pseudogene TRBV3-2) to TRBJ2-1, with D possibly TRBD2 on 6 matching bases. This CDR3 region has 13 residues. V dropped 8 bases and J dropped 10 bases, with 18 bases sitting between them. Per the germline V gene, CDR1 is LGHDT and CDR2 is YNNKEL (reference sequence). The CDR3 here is CASGFVAGREQFF. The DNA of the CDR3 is TGTGCCAGCGGATTTGTGGCGGGAAGGGAGCAGTTCTTC.

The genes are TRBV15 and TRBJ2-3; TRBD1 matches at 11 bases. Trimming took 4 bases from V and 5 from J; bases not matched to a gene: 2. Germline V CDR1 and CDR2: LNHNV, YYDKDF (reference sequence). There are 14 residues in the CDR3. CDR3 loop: CATSTGQGEDTQYF. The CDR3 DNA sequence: TGTGCCACCAGCACGGGACAGGGGGAAGATACGCAGTATTTT.

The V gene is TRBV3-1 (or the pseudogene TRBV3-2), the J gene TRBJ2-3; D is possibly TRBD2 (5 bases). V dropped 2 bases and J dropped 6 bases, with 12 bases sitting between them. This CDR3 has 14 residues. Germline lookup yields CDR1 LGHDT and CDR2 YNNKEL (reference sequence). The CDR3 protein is CASSQISGPDTQYF. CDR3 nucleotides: TGTGCCAGCAGCCAAATCAGCGGCCCCGATACGCAGTATTTT.

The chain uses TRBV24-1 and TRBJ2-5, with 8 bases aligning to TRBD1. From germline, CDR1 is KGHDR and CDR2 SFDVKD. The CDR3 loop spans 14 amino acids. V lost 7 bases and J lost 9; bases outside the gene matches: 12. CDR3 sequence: CATSRDRTLRSQYF. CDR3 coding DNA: TGTGCCACCAGCCGGGACAGGACCCTAAGGTCCCAGTACTTC.

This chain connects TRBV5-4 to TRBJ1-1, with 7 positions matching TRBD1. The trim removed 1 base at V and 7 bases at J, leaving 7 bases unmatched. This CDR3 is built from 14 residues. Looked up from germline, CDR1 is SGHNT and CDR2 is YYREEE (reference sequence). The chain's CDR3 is CASSLIGGDSEAFF. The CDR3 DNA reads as TGTGCCAGCAGCTTGATCGGAGGGGACAGTGAAGCTTTCTTT.

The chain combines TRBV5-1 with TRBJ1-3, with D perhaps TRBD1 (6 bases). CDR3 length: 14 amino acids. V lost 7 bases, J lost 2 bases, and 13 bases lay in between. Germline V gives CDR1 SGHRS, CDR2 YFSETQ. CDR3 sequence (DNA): TGCGCCAGCGGACTAGGGGGTGCTGGAAACACCATATATTTT. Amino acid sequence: CASGLGGAGNTIYF.

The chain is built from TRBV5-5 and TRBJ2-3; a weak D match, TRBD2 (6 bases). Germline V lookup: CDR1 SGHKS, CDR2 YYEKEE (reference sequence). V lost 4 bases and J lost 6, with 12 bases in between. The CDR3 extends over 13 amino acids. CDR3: CASSPREYDTQYF. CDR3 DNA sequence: TGTGCCAGCAGCCCCCGGGAGTACGATACGCAGTATTTT.

The CDR3 coding sequence is TGTGCCAGTAGTATGGGGGGAGCGGATCAGCCCCAGCATTTT. This encodes CASSMGGADQPQHF. The gene calls are TRBV19 and TRBJ1-5; perhaps TRBD1 as D (5 bases). V lost 3 bases, J lost 5 bases, and 11 bases lay in between. The CDR3 loop spans 14 amino acids. Germline V lookup: CDR1 LNHDA, CDR2 SQIVND (reference sequence). Combining the CDR3 with reference TRBV19 and TRBJ1-5 gives the whole variable domain DGGITQSPKYLFRKEGQNVTLSCEQNLNHDAMYWYRQDPGQGLRLIYYSQIVNDFQKGDIAEGYSVSREKKESFPLTVTSAQKNPTAFYLCASSMGGADQPQHFGDGTRLSIL.

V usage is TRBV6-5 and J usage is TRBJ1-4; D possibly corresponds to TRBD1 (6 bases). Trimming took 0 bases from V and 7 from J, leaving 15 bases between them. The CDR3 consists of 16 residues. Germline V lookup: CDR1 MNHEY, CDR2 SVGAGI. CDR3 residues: CASSYSSRGYSEKLFF. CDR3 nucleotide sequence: TGTGCCAGCAGTTACTCGTCGAGGGGGTACTCTGAAAAACTGTTTTTT.

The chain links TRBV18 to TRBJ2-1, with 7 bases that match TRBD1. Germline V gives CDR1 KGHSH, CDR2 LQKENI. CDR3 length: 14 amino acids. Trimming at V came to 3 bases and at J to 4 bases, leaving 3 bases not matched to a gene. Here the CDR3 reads CASSPPGQYNEQFF. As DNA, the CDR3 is TGTGCCAGCTCACCTCCGGGACAGTACAATGAGCAGTTCTTC. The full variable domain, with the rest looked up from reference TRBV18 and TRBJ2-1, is NAGVMQNPRHLVRRRGQEARLRCSPMKGHSHVYWYRQLPEEGLKFMVYLQKENIIDESGMPKERFSAEFPKEGPSILRIQQVVRGDSAAYFCASSPPGQYNEQFFGPGTRLTVL.

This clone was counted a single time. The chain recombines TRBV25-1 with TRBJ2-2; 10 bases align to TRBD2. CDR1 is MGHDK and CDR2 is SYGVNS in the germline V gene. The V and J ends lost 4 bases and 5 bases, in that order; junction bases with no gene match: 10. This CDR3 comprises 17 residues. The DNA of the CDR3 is TGTGCCAGCAGTGCCTCGGGTCTAGCGGGAGTAACCGGGGAGCTGTTTTTT. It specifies CASSASGLAGVTGELFF.

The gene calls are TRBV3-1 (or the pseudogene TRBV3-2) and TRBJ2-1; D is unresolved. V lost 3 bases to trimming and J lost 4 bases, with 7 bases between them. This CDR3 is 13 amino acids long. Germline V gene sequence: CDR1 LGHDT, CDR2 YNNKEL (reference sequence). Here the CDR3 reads CASSQGDYNEQFF. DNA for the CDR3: TGTGCCAGCAGCCAGGGCGATTACAATGAGCAGTTCTTC.

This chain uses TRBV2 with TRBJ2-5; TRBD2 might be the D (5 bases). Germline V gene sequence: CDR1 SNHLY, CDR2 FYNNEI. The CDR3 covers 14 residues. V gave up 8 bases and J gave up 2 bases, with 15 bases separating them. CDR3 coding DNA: TGTGCCAGCCCGAGGGCAAGAGGACAAGAGACCCAGTACTTC. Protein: CASPRARGQETQYF.

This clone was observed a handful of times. CDR3 residues: CASSELQGLTKNIQYF. The CDR3 DNA reads TGTGCCAGCAGTGAACTCCAGGGATTAACCAAAAACATTCAGTACTTC. J is TRBJ2-4 and V is TRBV6-1, with D perhaps TRBD1 (5 bases). V dropped 2 bases and J dropped 2 bases, with 13 bases sitting between them. CDR1 and CDR2 from the germline V gene are MNHNS and SASEGT. The CDR3 extends over 16 amino acids.

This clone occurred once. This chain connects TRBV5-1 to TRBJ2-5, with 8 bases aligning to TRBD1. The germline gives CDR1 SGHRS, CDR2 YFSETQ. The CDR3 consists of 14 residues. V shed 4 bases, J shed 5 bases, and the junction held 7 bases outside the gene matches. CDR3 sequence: CASSRTGSGETQYF. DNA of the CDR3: TGCGCCAGCAGCCGGACAGGGTCCGGGGAGACCCAGTACTTC.

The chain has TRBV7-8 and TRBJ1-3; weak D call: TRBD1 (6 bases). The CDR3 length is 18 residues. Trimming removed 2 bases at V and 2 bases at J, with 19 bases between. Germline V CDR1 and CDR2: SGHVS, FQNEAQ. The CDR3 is CASSLLVPGDGAGNTIYF. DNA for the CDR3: TGTGCCAGCAGCTTACTCGTCCCAGGGGACGGAGCTGGAAACACCATATATTTT. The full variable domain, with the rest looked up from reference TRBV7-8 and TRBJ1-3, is GAGVSQSPRYKVAKRGQDVALRCDPISGHVSLFWYQQALGQGPEFLTYFQNEAQLDKSGLPSDRFFAERPEGSVSTLKIQRTQQEDSAVYLCASSLLVPGDGAGNTIYFGEGSWLTVV.

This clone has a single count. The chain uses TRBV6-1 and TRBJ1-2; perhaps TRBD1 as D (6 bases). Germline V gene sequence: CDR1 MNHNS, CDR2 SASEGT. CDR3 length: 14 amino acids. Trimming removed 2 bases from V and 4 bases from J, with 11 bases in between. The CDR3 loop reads CASSEHREGYGYTF. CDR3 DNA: TGTGCCAGCAGTGAACACAGGGAAGGCTATGGCTACACCTTC.

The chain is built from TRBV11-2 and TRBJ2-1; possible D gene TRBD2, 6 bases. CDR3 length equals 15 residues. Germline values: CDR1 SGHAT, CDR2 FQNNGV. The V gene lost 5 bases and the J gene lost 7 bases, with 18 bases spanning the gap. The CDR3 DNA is TGTGCCAGCAGCCTGGATCCGGGAGACGGGAATGAGCAGTTCTTC. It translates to CASSLDPGDGNEQFF. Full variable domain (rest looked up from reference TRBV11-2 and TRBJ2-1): EAGVAQSPRYKIIEKRQSVAFWCNPISGHATLYWYQQILGQGPKLLIQFQNNGVVDDSQLPKDRFSAERLKGVDSTLKIQPAKLEDSAVYLCASSLDPGDGNEQFFGPGTRLTVL.

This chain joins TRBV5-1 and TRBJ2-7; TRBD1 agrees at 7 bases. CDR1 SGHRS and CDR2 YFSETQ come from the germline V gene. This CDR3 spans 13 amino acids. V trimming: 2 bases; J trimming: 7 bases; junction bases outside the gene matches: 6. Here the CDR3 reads CASSFTGTEEQYF. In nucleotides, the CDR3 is TGCGCCAGCAGCTTCACCGGGACAGAAGAGCAGTACTTC.